The subject of this entry is one T cell receptor beta chain. These data belong to a study of technical replicates of blood from several donors. The CDR3 is made up of 15 amino acids. Germline lookup yields CDR1 SGHTA and CDR2 FQGNSA. With 5 bases removed from V and 8 bases from J, the gap between germline ends came to 21 bases. Assay used: immunoSEQ multiplex PCR; TCRdb lists only in-frame clones, some missing. The data show approximately 94,000 clones, 90% to 96% seen once. Sequenced input: T cells isolated from PBMCs. The source is a human donor in good health. This rearrangement joins TRBV7-2 to TRBJ1-2; a possible D gene is TRBD1 (5 bases). Here the CDR3 DNA reads TGTGCCAGCAGCCCTCGGTCATTGGGACTGTGGGGCTACACCTTC. It yields the protein CASSPRSLGLWGYTF.